Relative to its sample, the clone carrying this T cell receptor beta chain is medium-sized. What it binds is not known. This specimen belongs to a study of T-cell reconstitution after alpha-beta-depleted transplantation in children. Overall study findings and caveats: Newly produced T cells mostly provided counts and TCRbeta diversity after one year, as hyperexpanded clones declined. Reportedly, alpha-beta T cells present about two months post-transplant originated from several hundred expanded clones of graft origin. Where some patients showed high TCRbeta diversity at day 60, it came from recipient T cells and thymic progenitors that had survived.

Losses at the gene ends were 1 base for V and 0 bases for J; bases not matched to a gene: 16. The CDR3 sequence is 21 residues long. Germline assignment: CDR1 LGHNA and CDR2 YNFKEQ. Unique molecular identifiers tagged the TCRbeta library. TCRdb re-derived calls from the PCR reads in MiXCR, one entry per CDR3 protein. Of about 29,000 distinct CDR3 sequences listed, over 5% are singletons. This clonotype originated in a male patient younger than 18 who had a stem cell transplant for acute myeloid leukemia, so the T cells may come from the graft donor. Material: PBMCs, mostly from graft donor cells, obtained 180 days after TCRalphabeta/CD19-depleted stem cell transplant. The rearrangement links TRBV4-2 to TRBJ2-2; 8 bases line up with TRBD2. The chain's CDR3 is CASSQATAPGLVPANTGELFF. The CDR3 bases are TGTGCCAGCAGCCAAGCTACAGCGCCGGGACTAGTGCCCGCGAACACCGGGGAGCTGTTTTTT.